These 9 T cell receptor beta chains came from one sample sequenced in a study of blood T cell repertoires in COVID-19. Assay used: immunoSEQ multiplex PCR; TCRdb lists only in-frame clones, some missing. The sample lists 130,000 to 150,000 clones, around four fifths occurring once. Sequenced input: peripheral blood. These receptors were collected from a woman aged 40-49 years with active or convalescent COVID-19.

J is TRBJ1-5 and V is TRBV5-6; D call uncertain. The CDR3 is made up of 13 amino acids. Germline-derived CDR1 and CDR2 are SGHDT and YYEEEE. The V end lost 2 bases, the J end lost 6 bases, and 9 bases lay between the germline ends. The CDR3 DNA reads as TGTGCCAGCAGCTTATTTTCGAGTCAGCCCCAGCATTTT. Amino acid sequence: CASSLFSSQPQHF.

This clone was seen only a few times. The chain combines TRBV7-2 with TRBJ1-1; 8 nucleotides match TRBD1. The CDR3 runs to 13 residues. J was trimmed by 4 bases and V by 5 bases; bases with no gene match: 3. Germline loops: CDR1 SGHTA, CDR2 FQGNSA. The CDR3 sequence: CASSHRGSTEAFF. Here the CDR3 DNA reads TGTGCCAGCAGCCACAGGGGGTCCACTGAAGCTTTCTTT.

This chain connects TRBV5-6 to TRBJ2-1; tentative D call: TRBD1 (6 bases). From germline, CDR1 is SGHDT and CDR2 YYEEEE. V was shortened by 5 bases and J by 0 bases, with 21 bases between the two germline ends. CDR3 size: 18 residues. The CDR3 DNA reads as TGTGCCAGCAGTACTAAGACAGGCCTGACACTCTCCTACAATGAGCAGTTCTTC. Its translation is CASSTKTGLTLSYNEQFF.

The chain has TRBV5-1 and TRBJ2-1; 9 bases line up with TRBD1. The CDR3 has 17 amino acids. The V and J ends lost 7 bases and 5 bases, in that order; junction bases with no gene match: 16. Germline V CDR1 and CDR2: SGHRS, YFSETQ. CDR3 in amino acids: CASRRSLWTGDDNEQFF. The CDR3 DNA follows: TGCGCCAGCCGCAGATCCCTCTGGACAGGGGACGACAATGAGCAGTTCTTC.

CDR3 amino acids: CASSLGRGRRETQYF. CDR3 in DNA: TGTGCCAGCAGCTTGGGGAGGGGGCGCCGAGAGACCCAGTACTTC. The chain carries TRBV5-5 and TRBJ2-5; D may be TRBD1 (7 bases). V shed 0 bases and J shed 4 bases, with 13 bases lying between them. The CDR3 has 15 residues. The germline CDR1 and CDR2 sequences are SGHKS and YYEKEE (reference sequence). Variable domain in full (rest from reference TRBV5-5 and TRBJ2-5): DAGVTQSPTHLIKTRGQQVTLRCSPISGHKSVSWYQQVLGQGPQFIFQYYEKEERGRGNFPDRFSARQFPNYSSELNVNALLLGDSALYLCASSLGRGRRETQYFGPGTRLLVL.

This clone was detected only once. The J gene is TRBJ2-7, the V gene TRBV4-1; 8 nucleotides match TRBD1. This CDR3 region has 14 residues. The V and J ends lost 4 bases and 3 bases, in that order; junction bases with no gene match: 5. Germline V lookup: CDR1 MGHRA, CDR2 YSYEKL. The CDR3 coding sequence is TGCGCCAGCAGCCGACTGGACAGGGACTACGAGCAGTACTTC. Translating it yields CASSRLDRDYEQYF.

The CDR3 is CASSAESSNQPQHF. Written as DNA, the CDR3 is TGTGCCAGCAGTGCCGAGTCCTCCAATCAGCCCCAGCATTTT. The chain recombines TRBV2 with TRBJ1-5; D is unclear. The CDR3 runs to 14 residues. From germline, CDR1 is SNHLY and CDR2 FYNNEI. The germline V and J ends were trimmed by 4 bases and 3 bases, with 10 bases remaining between them. The full variable domain, rest sourced from reference TRBV2 and TRBJ1-5, is EPEVTQTPSHQVTQMGQEVILRCVPISNHLYFYWYRQILGQKVEFLVSFYNNEISEKSEIFDDQFSVERPDGSNFTLKIRSTKLEDSAMYFCASSAESSNQPQHFGDGTRLSIL.

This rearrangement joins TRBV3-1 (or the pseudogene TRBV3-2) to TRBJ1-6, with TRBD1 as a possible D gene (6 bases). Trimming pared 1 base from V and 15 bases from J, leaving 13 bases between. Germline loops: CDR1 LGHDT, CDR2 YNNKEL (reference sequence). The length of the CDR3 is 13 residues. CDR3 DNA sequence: TGTGCCAGCAGCCAAGGGGTAGTGGGACACCTCCACTTT. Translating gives CASSQGVVGHLHF.

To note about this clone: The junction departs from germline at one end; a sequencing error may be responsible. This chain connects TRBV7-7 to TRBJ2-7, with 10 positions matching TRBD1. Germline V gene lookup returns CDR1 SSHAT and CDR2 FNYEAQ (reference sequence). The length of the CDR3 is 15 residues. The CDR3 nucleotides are TGTGCTAGCAGCCAAGGACAGGGGGATATCTACGAGCAGTACTTC. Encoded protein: CASSQGQGDIYEQYF.